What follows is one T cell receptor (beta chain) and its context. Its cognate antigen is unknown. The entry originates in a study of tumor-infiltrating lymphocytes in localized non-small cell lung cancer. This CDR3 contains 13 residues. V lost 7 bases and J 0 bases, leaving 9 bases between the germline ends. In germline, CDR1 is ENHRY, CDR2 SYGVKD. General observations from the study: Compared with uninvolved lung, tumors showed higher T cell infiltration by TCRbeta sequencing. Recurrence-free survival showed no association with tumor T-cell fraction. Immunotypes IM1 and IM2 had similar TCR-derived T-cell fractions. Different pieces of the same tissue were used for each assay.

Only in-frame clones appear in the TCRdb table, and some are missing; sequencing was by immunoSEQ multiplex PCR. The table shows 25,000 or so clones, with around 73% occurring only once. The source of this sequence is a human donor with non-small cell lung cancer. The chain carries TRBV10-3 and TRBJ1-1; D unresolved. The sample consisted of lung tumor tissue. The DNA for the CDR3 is TGTGCCATCACGGCGGAATTGAACACTGAAGCTTTCTTT. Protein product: CAITAELNTEAFF.